Presented here are 6 T cell receptor beta chains from one specimen sequenced in a study of control samples from healthy donors and cancer patients. Using immunoSEQ multiplex PCR, the repertoire was profiled, and TCRdb retains in-frame clones only, with some absent. The repertoire holds 260,000 or so clones, 82% seen once, with 13% in the top ten. Sample: PBMCs. The receptor source for this set is a woman aged 55-75 years with lung cancer.

This chain joins TRBV15 and TRBJ2-5, with 7 nucleotides matching TRBD1. V gave up 5 bases and J gave up 2 bases; unmatched junction bases: 14. The CDR3 runs 17 residues. Germline values: CDR1 LNHNV, CDR2 YYDKDF (reference sequence). CDR3 nucleotides: TGTGCCACCAGCGGACCCCAAAGGGACAGAAAACAAGAGACCCAGTACTTC. It is translated as CATSGPQRDRKQETQYF.

This clone was seen a single time. The chain joins TRBV27 to TRBJ2-7; 10 bases map to TRBD2. J gave up 5 bases and V 1 base, and 5 bases lay outside the gene matches. Germline V gene lookup returns CDR1 MNHEY and CDR2 SMNVEV (reference sequence). This CDR3 region has 15 residues. CDR3 in amino acids: CASSLYLAGVDEQYF. DNA of the CDR3: TGTGCCAGCAGTTTATATCTAGCGGGAGTGGACGAGCAGTACTTC.

The chain joins TRBV6-5 to TRBJ2-5, with D perhaps assigned TRBD1 or TRBD2 (5 bases each). This CDR3 contains 15 residues. Germline CDR1 reads MNHEY; CDR2 reads SVGAGI. Between the trimmed V and J ends, which lost 0 bases and 4 bases, there was a span of 12 bases. The CDR3 loop is CASSYSRSGAETQYF. CDR3 nucleotides: TGTGCCAGCAGTTACTCGAGGTCCGGGGCAGAGACCCAGTACTTC.

The V gene is TRBV7-3, the J gene TRBJ2-1; D is undetermined. Germline V gene data show CDR1 as SGHTA and CDR2 as FQGTGA. CDR3 length: 13 residues. Between the trimmed V and J ends, which lost 4 bases and 2 bases, there was a span of 6 bases. The CDR3 DNA follows: TGTGCCAGCAGCTCTCGAGCCTACAATGAGCAGTTCTTC. This translates into CASSSRAYNEQFF.

The chain couples TRBV9 to TRBJ2-3; maybe TRBD2 (5 bases). This CDR3 is built from 16 residues. Germline V gives CDR1 SGDLS, CDR2 YYNGEE. The V gene lost 2 bases and the J gene lost 2 bases, with 15 bases spanning the gap. The CDR3 spells CASSVGRRTPTDTQYF. DNA for the CDR3: TGTGCCAGCAGCGTCGGACGTCGGACTCCCACAGATACGCAGTATTTT.

This chain uses TRBV2 with TRBJ2-2; 10 bases map to TRBD1. V shed 5 bases and J 1 base; nucleotides not matched to a gene: 4. CDR1 and CDR2 (germline): SNHLY, FYNNEI. The CDR3 is 16 amino acids. The CDR3 nucleotides are TGTGCCAGCAGTCAAGGACAGGGGGGGAACACCGGGGAGCTGTTTTTT. Translation: CASSQGQGGNTGELFF.